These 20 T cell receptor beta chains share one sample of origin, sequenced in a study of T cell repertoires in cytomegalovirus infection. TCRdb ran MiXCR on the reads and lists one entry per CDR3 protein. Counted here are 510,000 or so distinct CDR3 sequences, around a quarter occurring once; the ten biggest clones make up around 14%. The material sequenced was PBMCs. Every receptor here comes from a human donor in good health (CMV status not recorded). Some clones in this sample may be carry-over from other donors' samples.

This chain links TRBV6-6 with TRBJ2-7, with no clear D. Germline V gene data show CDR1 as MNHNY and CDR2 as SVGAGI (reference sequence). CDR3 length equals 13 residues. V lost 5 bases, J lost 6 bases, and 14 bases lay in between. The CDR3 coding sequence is TGTGCCAGCAGTGCGACCAACTGGGGCGAGCAGTACTTC. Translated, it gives CASSATNWGEQYF.

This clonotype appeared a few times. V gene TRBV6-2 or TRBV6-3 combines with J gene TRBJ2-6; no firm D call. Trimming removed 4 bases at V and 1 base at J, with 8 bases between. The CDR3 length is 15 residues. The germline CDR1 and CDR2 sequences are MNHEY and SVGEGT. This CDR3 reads CASSSYTSGANVLTF. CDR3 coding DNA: TGTGCCAGCAGTTCGTACACGTCTGGGGCCAACGTCCTGACTTTC.

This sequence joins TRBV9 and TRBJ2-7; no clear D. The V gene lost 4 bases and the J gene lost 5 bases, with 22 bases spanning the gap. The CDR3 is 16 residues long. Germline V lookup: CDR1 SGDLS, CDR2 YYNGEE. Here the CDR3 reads CASSPPSAQSKHEQYV. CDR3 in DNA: TGTGCCAGCAGCCCCCCGTCGGCTCAGTCGAAGCACGAGCAGTACGTC.

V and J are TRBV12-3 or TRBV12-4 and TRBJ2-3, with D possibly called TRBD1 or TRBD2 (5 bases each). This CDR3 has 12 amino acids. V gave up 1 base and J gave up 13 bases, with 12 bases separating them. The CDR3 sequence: CASSLDYRGEYF. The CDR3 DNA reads TGTGCCAGCAGTTTAGATTACAGAGGGGAGTATTTT.

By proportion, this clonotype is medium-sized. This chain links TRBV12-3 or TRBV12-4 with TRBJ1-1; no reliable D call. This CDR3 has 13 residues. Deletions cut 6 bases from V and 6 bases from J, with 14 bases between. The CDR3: CASSQGPVAEAFF. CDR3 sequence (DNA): TGTGCCAGCAGCCAAGGGCCGGTCGCTGAAGCTTTCTTT.

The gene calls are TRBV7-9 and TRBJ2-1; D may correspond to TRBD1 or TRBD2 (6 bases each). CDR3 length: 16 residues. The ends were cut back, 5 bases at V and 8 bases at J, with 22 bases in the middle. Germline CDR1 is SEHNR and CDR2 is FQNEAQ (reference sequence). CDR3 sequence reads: CASSPRGLGGGDEQFF. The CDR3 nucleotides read TGTGCCAGCAGCCCCAGGGGTCTGGGCGGCGGGGATGAGCAGTTCTTC.

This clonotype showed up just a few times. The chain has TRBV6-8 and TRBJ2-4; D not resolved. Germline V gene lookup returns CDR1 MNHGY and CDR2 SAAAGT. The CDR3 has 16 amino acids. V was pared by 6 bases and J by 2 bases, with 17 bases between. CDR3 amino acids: CASRQKGLGTKNIQYF. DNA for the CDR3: TGTGCCAGCAGACAAAAAGGCCTAGGGACCAAAAACATTCAGTACTTC.

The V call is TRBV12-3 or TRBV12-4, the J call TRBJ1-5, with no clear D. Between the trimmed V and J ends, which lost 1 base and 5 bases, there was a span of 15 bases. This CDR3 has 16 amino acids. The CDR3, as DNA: TGTGCCAGCAGTTTAGGGATACCCCAATTGCATCAGCCCCAGCATTTT. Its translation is CASSLGIPQLHQPQHF.

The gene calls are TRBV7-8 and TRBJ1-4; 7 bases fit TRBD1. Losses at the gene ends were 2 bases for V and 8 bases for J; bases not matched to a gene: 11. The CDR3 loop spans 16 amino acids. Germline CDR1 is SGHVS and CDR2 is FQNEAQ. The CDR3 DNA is TGTGCCAGCAGCTTATTGAGGGGCAGGGGGTCGGAAAAACTGTTTTTT. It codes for CASSLLRGRGSEKLFF.

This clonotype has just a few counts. CDR3 protein: CASRPPAGGRNGYTF. Here the CDR3 DNA reads TGTGCCAGCAGACCCCCCGCCGGGGGCCGAAATGGCTACACCTTC. This chain links TRBV6-1 with TRBJ1-2, with D possibly being TRBD1 (6 bases). V was trimmed by 6 bases and J by 6 bases, leaving 20 bases between them. Germline assignment: CDR1 MNHNS and CDR2 SASEGT. This CDR3 is built from 15 residues.

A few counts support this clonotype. The CDR3 is CASSPHAFAEAFF. The CDR3 nucleotides read TGTGCCAGCAGCCCCCACGCTTTCGCTGAAGCTTTCTTT. The V call is TRBV11-2, the J call TRBJ1-1; D uncertain. Germline values: CDR1 SGHAT, CDR2 FQNNGV. Trimming removed 5 bases from V and 6 bases from J, with 13 bases in between. The CDR3 is 13 residues long.

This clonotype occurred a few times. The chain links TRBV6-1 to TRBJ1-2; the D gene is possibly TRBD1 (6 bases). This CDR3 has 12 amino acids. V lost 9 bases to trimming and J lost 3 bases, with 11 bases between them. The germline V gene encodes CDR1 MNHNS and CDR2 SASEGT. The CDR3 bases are TGTGCCAGGCCCAACAGGGACTATGGCTACACCTTC. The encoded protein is CARPNRDYGYTF.

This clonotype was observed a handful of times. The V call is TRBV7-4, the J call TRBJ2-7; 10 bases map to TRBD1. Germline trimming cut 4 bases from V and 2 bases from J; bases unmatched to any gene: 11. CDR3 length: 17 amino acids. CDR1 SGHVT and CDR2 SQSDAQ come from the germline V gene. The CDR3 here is CASSSPIRDRGTYEQYF. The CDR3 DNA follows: TGTGCCAGCAGCTCGCCGATCCGGGACAGGGGCACCTACGAGCAGTACTTC.

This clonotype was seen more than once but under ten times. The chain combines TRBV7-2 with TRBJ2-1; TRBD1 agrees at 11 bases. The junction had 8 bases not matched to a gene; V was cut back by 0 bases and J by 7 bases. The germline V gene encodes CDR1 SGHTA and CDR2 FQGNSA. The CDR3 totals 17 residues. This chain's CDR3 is CASSLARTGGAGNEQFF. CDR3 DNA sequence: TGTGCCAGCAGCTTAGCGCGGACAGGGGGCGCAGGGAATGAGCAGTTCTTC.

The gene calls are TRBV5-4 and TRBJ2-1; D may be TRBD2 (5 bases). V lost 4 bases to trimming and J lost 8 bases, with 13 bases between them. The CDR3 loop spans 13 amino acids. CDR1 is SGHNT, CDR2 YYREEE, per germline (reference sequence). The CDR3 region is CASSEMGVHEQFF. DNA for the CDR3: TGTGCCAGCAGCGAGATGGGAGTTCATGAGCAGTTCTTC. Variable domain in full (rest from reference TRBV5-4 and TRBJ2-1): ETGVTQSPTHLIKTRGQQVTLRCSSQSGHNTVSWYQQALGQGPQFIFQYYREEENGRGNFPPRFSGLQFPNYSSELNVNALELDDSALYLCASSEMGVHEQFFGPGTRLTVL.

The CDR3 coding sequence is TGTGCCAGCAGCTATCCCCTAGCGGGAGGGCCCGACAATGAGCAGTTCTTC. Translating gives CASSYPLAGGPDNEQFF. The V and J genes are TRBV11-2 and TRBJ2-1; 12 positions match TRBD2. The CDR3 extends over 17 amino acids. Germline CDR1 SGHAT, CDR2 FQNNGV. V shed 4 bases, J shed 5 bases, and the junction held 9 bases outside the gene matches.

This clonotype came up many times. The CDR3 sequence: CASSLVRDSYNSPLHF. As DNA, the CDR3 is TGTGCCAGCAGCTTAGTAAGGGACTCCTATAATTCACCCCTCCACTTT. The chain has TRBV7-8 and TRBJ1-6; D not resolved. The ends were cut back, 1 base at V and 0 bases at J, with 7 bases in the middle. In germline, CDR1 is SGHVS, CDR2 FQNEAQ. The CDR3 totals 16 residues.

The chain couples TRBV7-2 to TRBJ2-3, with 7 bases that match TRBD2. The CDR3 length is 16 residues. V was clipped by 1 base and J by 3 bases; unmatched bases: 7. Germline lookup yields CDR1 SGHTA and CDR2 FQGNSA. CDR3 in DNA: TGTGCCAGCAGCTTAGGGGGGAGGGCCGTTACAGATACGCAGTATTTT. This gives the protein CASSLGGRAVTDTQYF.

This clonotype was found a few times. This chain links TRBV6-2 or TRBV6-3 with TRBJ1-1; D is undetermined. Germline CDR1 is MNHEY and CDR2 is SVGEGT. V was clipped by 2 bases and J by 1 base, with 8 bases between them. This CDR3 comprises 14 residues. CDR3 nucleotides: TGTGCCAGCAGTTACGATCGTGGGAACACTGAAGCTTTCTTT. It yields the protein CASSYDRGNTEAFF.

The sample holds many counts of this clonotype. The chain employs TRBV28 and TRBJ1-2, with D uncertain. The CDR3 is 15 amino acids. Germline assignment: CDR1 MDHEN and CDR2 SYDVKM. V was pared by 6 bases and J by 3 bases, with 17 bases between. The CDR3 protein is CASRGTQHRYYGYTF. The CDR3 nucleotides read TGTGCCAGCAGGGGAACTCAACACCGTTACTATGGCTACACCTTC.